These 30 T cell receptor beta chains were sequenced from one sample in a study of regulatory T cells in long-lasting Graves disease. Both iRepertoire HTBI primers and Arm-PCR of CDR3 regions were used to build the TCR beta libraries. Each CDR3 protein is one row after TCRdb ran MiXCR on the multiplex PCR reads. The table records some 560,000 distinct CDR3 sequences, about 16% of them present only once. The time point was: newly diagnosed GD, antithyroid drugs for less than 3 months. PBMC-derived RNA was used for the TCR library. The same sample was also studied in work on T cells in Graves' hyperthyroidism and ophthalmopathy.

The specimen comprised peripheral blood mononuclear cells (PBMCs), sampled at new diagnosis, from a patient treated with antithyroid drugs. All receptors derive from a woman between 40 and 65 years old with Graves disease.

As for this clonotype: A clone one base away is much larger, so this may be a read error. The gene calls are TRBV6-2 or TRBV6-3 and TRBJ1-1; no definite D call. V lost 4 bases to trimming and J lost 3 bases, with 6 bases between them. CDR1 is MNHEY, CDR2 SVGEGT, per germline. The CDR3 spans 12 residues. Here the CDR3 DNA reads TGTGCCAGCAGTTGGAGGGACACTGAAGCTTTCTTT. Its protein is CASSWRDTEAFF.

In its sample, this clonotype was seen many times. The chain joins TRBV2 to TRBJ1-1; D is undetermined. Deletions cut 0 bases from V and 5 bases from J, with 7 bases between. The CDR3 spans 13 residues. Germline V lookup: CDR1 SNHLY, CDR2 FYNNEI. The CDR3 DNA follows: TGTGCCAGCAGTGAAGCATCGGGAACTGAAGCTTTCTTT. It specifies CASSEASGTEAFF.

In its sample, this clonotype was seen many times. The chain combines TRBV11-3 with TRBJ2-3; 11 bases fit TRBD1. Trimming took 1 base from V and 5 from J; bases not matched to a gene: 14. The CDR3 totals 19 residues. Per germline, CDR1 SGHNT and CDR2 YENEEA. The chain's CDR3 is CASSLATLPGQGAEDTQYF. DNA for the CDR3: TGTGCCAGCAGCTTAGCCACCCTACCTGGACAGGGGGCGGAAGATACGCAGTATTTT. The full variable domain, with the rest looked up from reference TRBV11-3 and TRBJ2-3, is EAGVVQSPRYKIIEKKQPVAFWCNPISGHNTLYWYLQNLGQGPELLIRYENEEAVDDSQLPKDRFSAERLKGVDSTLKIQPAELGDSAVYLCASSLATLPGQGAEDTQYFGPGTRLTVL.

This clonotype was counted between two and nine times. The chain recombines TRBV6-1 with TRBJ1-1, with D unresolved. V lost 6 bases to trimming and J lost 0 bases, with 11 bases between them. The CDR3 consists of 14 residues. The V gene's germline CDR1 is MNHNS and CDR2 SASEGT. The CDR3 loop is CASRQTGVNTEAFF. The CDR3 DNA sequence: TGTGCCAGCAGACAGACGGGAGTGAACACTGAAGCTTTCTTT.

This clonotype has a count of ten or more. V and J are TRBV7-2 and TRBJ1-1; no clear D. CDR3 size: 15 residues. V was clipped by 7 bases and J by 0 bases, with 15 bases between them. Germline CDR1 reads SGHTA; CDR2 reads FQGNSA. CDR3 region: CASTQVRFMNTEAFF. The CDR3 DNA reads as TGTGCCAGCACCCAAGTAAGGTTTATGAACACTGAAGCTTTCTTT.

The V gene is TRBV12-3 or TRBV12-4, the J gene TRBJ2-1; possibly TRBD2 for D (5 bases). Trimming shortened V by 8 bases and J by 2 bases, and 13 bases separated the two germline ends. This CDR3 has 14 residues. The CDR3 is CASASRETYNEQFF. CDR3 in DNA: TGTGCCAGCGCTTCTCGGGAAACCTACAATGAGCAGTTCTTC.

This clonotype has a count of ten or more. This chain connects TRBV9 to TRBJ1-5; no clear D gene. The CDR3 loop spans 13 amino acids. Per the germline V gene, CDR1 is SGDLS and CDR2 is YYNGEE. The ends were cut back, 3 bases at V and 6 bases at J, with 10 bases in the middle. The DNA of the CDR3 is TGTGCCAGCAGCGCTCACGTGGGTCAGCCCCAGCATTTT. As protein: CASSAHVGQPQHF.

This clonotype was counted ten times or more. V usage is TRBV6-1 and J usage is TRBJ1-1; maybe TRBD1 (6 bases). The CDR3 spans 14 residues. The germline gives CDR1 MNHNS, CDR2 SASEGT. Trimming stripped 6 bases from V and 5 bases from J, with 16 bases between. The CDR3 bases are TGTGCCAGCAGACACGAGGGGGTGAGGACTGAAGCTTTCTTT. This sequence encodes CASRHEGVRTEAFF.

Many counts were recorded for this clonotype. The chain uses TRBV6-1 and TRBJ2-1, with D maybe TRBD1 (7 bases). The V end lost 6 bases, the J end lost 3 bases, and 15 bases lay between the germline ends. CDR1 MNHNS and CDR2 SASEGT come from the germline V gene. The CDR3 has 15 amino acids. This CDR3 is CASSPPGGNYNEQFF. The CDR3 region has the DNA TGTGCCAGCAGCCCTCCAGGGGGGAACTACAATGAGCAGTTCTTC.

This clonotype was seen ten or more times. CDR3 DNA: TGTGCTAGTGGTTTGTCGGACACTGAAGCTTTCTTT. Protein sequence: CASGLSDTEAFF. The rearrangement links TRBV12-5 to TRBJ1-1, with unresolved D. Germline values: CDR1 LGHNT, CDR2 FRNRAP. CDR3 length equals 12 residues. The V and J ends lost 2 bases and 3 bases respectively, with 4 bases between them.

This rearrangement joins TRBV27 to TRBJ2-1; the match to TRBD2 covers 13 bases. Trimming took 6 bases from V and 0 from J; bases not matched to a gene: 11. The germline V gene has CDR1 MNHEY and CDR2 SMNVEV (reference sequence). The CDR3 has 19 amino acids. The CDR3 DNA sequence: TGTGCCAGCAGCCAACCGGGACTAGCGGGACGGAGCTCCTACAATGAGCAGTTCTTC. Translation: CASSQPGLAGRSSYNEQFF.

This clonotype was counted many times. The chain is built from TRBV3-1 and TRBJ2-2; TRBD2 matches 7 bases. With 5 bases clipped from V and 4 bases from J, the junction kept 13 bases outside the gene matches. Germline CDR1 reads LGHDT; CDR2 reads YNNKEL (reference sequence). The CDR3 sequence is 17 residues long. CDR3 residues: CASSRTWAGVLTGELFF. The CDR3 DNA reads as TGTGCCAGCAGCAGAACATGGGCGGGGGTCCTCACCGGGGAGCTGTTTTTT.

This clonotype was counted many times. CDR3 residues: CAISEMGTQSYEQYF. The CDR3 DNA reads as TGTGCCATCAGTGAGATGGGGACACAATCCTACGAGCAGTACTTC. The chain links TRBV10-3 to TRBJ2-7, with D perhaps matching TRBD1 (6 bases). Trimming shortened V by 2 bases and J by 1 base, and 12 bases separated the two germline ends. Germline CDR1 ENHRY, CDR2 SYGVKD. There are 15 residues in the CDR3.

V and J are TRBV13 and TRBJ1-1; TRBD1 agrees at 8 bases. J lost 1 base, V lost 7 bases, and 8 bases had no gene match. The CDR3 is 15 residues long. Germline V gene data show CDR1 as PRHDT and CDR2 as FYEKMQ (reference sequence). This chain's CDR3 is CASNTRQGTNTEAFF. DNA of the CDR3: TGTGCCAGCAACACGCGACAGGGGACGAACACTGAAGCTTTCTTT.

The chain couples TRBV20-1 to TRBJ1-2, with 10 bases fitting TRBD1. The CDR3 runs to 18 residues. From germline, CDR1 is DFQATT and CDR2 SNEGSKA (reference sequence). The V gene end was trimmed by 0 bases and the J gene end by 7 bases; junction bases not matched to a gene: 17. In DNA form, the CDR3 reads TGCAGTGCTAGAGATCTACGGGGACAGGGGAAGTTGTTTAGTGGCTACACCTTC. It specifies CSARDLRGQGKLFSGYTF.

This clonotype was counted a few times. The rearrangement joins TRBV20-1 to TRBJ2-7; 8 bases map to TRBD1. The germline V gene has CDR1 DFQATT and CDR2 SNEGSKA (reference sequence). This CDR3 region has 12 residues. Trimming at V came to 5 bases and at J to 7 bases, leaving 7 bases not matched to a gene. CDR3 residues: CSASTGAGEQYF. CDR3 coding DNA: TGCAGTGCTTCGACAGGGGCCGGGGAGCAGTACTTC.

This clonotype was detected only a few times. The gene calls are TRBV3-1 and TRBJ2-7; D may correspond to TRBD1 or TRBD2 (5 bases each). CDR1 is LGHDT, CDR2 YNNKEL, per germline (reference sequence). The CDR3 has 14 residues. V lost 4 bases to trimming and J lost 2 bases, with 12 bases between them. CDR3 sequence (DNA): TGTGCCAGCAGCCTTAATGGGGGTCCCTACGAGCAGTACTTC. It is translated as CASSLNGGPYEQYF.

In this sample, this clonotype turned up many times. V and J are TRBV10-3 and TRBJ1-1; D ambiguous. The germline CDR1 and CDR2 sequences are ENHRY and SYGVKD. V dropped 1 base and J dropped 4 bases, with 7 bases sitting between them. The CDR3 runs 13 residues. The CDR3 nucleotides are TGTGCCATCAGTGAGTTTATGGTCACTGAAGCTTTCTTT. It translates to CAISEFMVTEAFF.

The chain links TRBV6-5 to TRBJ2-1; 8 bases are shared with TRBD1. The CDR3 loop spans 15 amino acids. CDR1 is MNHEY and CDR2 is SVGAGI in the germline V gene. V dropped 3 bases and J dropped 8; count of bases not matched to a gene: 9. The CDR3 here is CASSYRGQGADEQFF. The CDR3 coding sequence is TGTGCCAGCAGTTATAGGGGGCAGGGGGCTGATGAGCAGTTCTTC.

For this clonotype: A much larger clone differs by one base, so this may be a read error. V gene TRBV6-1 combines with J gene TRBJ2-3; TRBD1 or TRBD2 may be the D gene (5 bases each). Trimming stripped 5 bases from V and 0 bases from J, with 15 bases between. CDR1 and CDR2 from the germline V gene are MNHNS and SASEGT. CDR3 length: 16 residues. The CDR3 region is CASSRDGVTSTDTQYF. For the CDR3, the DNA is TGTGCCAGCAGTCGGGACGGGGTTACTAGCACAGATACGCAGTATTTT.

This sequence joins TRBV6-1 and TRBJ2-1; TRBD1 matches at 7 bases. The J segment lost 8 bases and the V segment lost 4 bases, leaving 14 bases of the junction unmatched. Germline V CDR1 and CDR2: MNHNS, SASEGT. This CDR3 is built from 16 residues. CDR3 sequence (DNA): TGTGCCAGCAGTGTTTTGAGGACAGGTGGTCGAGATGAGCAGTTCTTC. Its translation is CASSVLRTGGRDEQFF.

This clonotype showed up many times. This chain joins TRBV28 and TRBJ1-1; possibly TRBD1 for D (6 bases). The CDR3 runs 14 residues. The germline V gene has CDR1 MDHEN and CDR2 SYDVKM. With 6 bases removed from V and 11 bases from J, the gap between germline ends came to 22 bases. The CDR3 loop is CASRSRQGIFSAFF. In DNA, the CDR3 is TGTGCCAGCAGGAGCCGGCAGGGGATCTTTTCGGCTTTCTTT.

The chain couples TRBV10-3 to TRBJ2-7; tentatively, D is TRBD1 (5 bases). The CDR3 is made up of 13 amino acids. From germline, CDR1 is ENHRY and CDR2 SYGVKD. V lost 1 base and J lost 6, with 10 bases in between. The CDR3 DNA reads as TGTGCCATCAGTGAGTTCGACAGCCGCGAGCAGTACTTC. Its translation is CAISEFDSREQYF.

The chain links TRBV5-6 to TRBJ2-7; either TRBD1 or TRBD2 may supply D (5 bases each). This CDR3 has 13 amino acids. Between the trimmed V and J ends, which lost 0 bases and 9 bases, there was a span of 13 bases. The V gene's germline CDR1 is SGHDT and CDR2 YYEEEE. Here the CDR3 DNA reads TGTGCCAGCAGCTTGGGGGCAGGGACGACGCAGTACTTC. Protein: CASSLGAGTTQYF.

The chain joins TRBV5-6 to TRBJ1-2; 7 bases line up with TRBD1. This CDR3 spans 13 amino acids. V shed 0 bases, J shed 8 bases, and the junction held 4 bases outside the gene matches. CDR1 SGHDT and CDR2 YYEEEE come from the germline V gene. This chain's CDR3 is CASSLEAGGGYTF. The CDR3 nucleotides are TGTGCCAGCAGCTTGGAGGCAGGGGGGGGCTACACCTTC. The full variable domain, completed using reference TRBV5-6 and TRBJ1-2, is DAGVTQSPTHLIKTRGQQVTLRCSPKSGHDTVSWYQQALGQGPQFIFQYYEEEERQRGNFPDRFSGHQFPNYSSELNVNALLLGDSALYLCASSLEAGGGYTFGSGTRLTVV.

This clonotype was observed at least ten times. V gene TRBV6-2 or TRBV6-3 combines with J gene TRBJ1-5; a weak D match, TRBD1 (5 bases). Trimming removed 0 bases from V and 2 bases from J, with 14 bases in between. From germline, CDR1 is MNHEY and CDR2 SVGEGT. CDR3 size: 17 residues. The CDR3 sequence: CASSYSMLGDGNQPQHF. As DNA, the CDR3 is TGTGCCAGCAGTTACTCGATGTTAGGGGACGGCAATCAGCCCCAGCATTTT.

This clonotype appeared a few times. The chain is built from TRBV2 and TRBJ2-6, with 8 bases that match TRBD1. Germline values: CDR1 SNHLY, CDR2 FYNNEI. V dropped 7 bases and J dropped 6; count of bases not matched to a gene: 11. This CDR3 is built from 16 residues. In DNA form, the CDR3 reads TGTGCCAGCATCGGGTCAGGGGGCGGTGTGGCCAACGTCCTGACTTTC. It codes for CASIGSGGGVANVLTF.

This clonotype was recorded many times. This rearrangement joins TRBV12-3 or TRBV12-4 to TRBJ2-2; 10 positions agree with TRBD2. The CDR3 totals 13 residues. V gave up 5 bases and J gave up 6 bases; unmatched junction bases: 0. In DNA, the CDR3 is TGTGCCAGCAGTAGCGGGGGGGCCGGGGAGCTGTTTTTT. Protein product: CASSSGGAGELFF.

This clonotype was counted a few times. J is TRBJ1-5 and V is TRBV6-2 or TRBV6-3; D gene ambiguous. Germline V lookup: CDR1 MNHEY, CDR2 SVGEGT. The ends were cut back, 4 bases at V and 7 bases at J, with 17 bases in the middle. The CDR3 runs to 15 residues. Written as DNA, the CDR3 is TGTGCCAGCAGTTGGGTCCGAGGTTTTGGGCAGCCCCAGCATTTT. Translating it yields CASSWVRGFGQPQHF.

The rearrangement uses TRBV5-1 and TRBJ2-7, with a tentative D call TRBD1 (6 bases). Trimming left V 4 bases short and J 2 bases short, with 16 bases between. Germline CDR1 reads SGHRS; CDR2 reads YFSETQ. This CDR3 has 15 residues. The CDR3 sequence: CASSPGQPVTYEQYF. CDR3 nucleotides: TGCGCCAGCAGCCCCGGACAGCCCGTTACCTACGAGCAGTACTTC.